Reported below is one T cell receptor (beta chain). This sample was included in a study of siplizumab effects on memory and regulatory T cells. Measured with immunoSEQ multiplex PCR; TCRdb has only the in-frame clones, and not every one. The sample holds 94,000 or so clones, 93% seen once. CDR1 is SGHAT, CDR2 FQNNGV, per germline. V lost 1 base, J lost 3 bases, and 4 bases stayed unmatched. The CDR3 runs 16 residues. The J gene is TRBJ2-1, the V gene TRBV11-2; 9 bases fit TRBD1. The source of this sequence is a human donor in good health. Sequenced material: CD8+ T cells sorted from blood. The CDR3 spells CASSLGTGALYNEQFF. CDR3 coding DNA: TGTGCCAGCAGCTTAGGGACAGGGGCCCTCTACAATGAGCAGTTCTTC. The full variable domain, in which reference TRBV11-2 and TRBJ2-1 provide the parts outside the CDR3, is EAGVAQSPRYKIIEKRQSVAFWCNPISGHATLYWYQQILGQGPKLLIQFQNNGVVDDSQLPKDRFSAERLKGVDSTLKIQPAKLEDSAVYLCASSLGTGALYNEQFFGPGTRLTVL.